These T cell receptor beta chains were read from a single sample in a study of blood T cell repertoires in COVID-19. The method was immunoSEQ multiplex PCR; TCRdb's version includes in-frame clones alone and lacks a portion of them. This sample carries roughly 14,000 clones, about 81% of them seen once, and the ten largest clones take 20% to 25%. The material sequenced was peripheral blood. These receptors were collected from an elderly man with active or convalescent COVID-19. Each CDR3 is given with its conserved first and last residue.

CDR3 protein,J gene,CDR3 length,V gene
CASSLRGGNTEAFF,TRBJ1-1,14,TRBV5-1
CASSLGAQGVNYGYTF,TRBJ1-2,16,TRBV28
CASSLVAGLNQPQHF,TRBJ1-5,15,TRBV5-5
CASSLAGSGEQYF,TRBJ2-7,13,TRBV27
CASSPGQGSSPLHF,TRBJ1-6,14,TRBV19
CASSQEGGGGPDTQYF,TRBJ2-3,16,TRBV3-1/TRBV3-2
CASSYGTSDYNEQFF,TRBJ2-1,15,TRBV6-5
CASRTGTASVYGYTF,TRBJ1-2,15,TRBV6-5
CASSLLGPMGTDTQYF,TRBJ2-3,16,TRBV19
CASSFTQGSIPDTQYF,TRBJ2-3,16,TRBV5-4
CASSMNRGRRAEAFF,TRBJ1-1,15,TRBV19
CAIKSSQRLHKRNYGYTF,TRBJ1-2,18,TRBV10-3
CASSSVEETQYF,TRBJ2-5,12,TRBV6-2/TRBV6-3
CASSSGLYEQYF,TRBJ2-7,12,TRBV18
CASSHSRGGGYEQYF,TRBJ2-7,15,TRBV3-1/TRBV3-2
CASSGQGNQPQHF,TRBJ1-5,13,TRBV27
CAWSVAGANTEAFF,TRBJ1-1,14,TRBV30
CASSFNREGVPQYF,TRBJ2-5,14,TRBV6-5
CASSFQTDNNEQFF,TRBJ2-1,14,TRBV7-9
CASRATSGGAHEQYF,TRBJ2-7,15,TRBV2
CASSLGTGGYEQYF,TRBJ2-7,14,TRBV5-1
CASSLGGETGQYF,TRBJ2-7,13,TRBV7-9
CSVAKPRRVSENEQFF,TRBJ2-1,16,TRBV29-1
CASRQITGSGANVLTF,TRBJ2-6,16,TRBV7-2
CASSIGRSGSGNTIYF,TRBJ1-3,16,TRBV19
CASSRVGGESYEQYF,TRBJ2-7,15,TRBV7-2
CASSQDRSAQGVQTQYF,TRBJ2-5,17,TRBV4-1
CASSESGLAGYNEQFF,TRBJ2-1,16,TRBV28
CASSLSLPGAGPYNEQFF,TRBJ2-1,18,TRBV27
CASSAQGNTEAFF,TRBJ1-1,13,TRBV12-3/TRBV12-4
CASSWTGGRTDTQYF,TRBJ2-3,15,TRBV5-5
CASRGQGNEKLFF,TRBJ1-4,13,TRBV10-3
CAWTKGPGTGESPLHF,TRBJ1-6,16,TRBV30
CASRERTEVPVRYGYTF,TRBJ1-2,17,TRBV2
CASIPDRGRIGSSPLHF,TRBJ1-6,17,TRBV19
CASPAAQGGYTF,TRBJ1-2,12,TRBV2
CAWSVGGTEAFF,TRBJ1-1,12,TRBV30
CASSLDPGTIGYTEAFF,TRBJ1-1,17,TRBV11-2
CASSQGAGVANTGELFF,TRBJ2-2,17,TRBV14
CASSLEPGMNTEAFF,TRBJ1-1,15,TRBV5-1
CASSPSGGTTNEQFF,TRBJ2-1,15,TRBV9
CSVPRDAGGSHGYTF,TRBJ1-2,15,TRBV29-1
CASSYGATHSNQPQHF,TRBJ1-5,16,TRBV6-2/TRBV6-3
CASSDSLAGGPSDTQYF,TRBJ2-3,17,TRBV6-4
CASSPVAVPDYGYTF,TRBJ1-2,15,TRBV7-8